This T cell receptor (beta chain) was identified during a study of T cells expressing NK-cell markers. Across the whole study: Underlying the TCR beta repertoires were sorted CD3+CD56+NKG2C+, CD3+CD56+NKG2C- and CD3+CD56-NKG2C+ T cells. Broader study findings: Unclear, still, was the HCMV specificity of the expanded NKG2C+ T cell clones. In a handful of donors, dominant CD3+CD56+NKG2C+ clones formed roughly 1.0-7.5% of CD8+ cells.

Libraries used 5'RACE template switching adding universal primer site and UMIs. TCRdb reprocessed the 5' RACE reads and reports one entry per CDR3 protein, with no DNA. The sample's table shows approximately 150,000 distinct CDR3 sequences. Turning to this clonotype: Its antigen is undetermined.

CDR1 SGDLS and CDR2 YYNGEE come from the germline V gene. The CDR3 contains 15 residues. Sequencing input: blood T cells: a sorted CD56 or NKG2C T cell subset, CD4+ or CD8+ T cells, or bulk PBMC T cells (not recorded which). This clonotype originated in a man younger than 30 in good health. The V call is TRBV9, the J call TRBJ1-5. The CDR3 here is CASSVVQEYNQPQHF.